This TCR beta chain was sequenced for a study of T cell changes during pregnancy in multiple sclerosis. Germline CDR1 and CDR2: MDHEN and SYDVKM. V lost 6 bases and J lost 11, with 11 bases in between. This CDR3 spans 10 amino acids. The assay was immunoSEQ multiplex PCR, and TCRdb's table has in-frame clones only and misses some. The sample has 25,000 to 35,000 clones; 92% are singletons. The receptor comes from a female donor in good health, enrolled as a control in a pregnancy study. This sample comprised peripheral blood, obtained in the first trimester of pregnancy. V usage is TRBV28 and J usage is TRBJ2-7; D possibly corresponds to TRBD2 (5 bases). In nucleotides, the CDR3 is TGTGCCAGCAGCTCGGGAACGGAGTACTTC. Residues: CASSSGTEYF.